Listed below are T cell receptor beta chains from one sample, sequenced in a study of blood T cell repertoires in COVID-19. Method: immunoSEQ multiplex PCR; TCRdb's copy keeps in-frame clones and lacks some. The table has about 85,000 clones, roughly 86% seen once. The material sequenced was peripheral blood. These TCRs come from a woman of 80 years or more with acute or convalescent COVID-19. Each CDR3 is given with its conserved first and last residue. The order of the fields is clone size, V gene, J gene, D gene, CDR3 DNA, CDR3 protein. D genes are given only for firm matches. A clone size is listed for some rows: how often the clone was seen (once, few, many), or a class if it is expanded.

abundance: .
v_gene: TRBV6-1
j_gene: TRBJ1-6
d_gene: .
CDR3nt: TGTGCCAGCAGTGAAGATCAGGTCTCCTATAATTCACCCCTCCACTTT
CDR3aa: CASSEDQVSYNSPLHF

abundance: few
v_gene: TRBV5-1
j_gene: TRBJ2-5
d_gene: TRBD1
CDR3nt: TGCGCCAGCAGCTCGACAGGGTCCGAGACCCAGTACTTC
CDR3aa: CASSSTGSETQYF

abundance: .
v_gene: TRBV6-1
j_gene: TRBJ1-5
d_gene: TRBD1
CDR3nt: TGTGCCAGCAGTGAAATGACAGGGGATCAGCCCCAGCATTTT
CDR3aa: CASSEMTGDQPQHF

abundance: .
v_gene: TRBV5-1
j_gene: TRBJ2-3
d_gene: .
CDR3nt: TGCGCCAGCAGAGGGGAGGTCCCGGGCACAGATACGCAGTATTTT
CDR3aa: CASRGEVPGTDTQYF

abundance: .
v_gene: TRBV5-4
j_gene: TRBJ2-3
d_gene: .
CDR3nt: TGTGCCAGCAGCTTGGGGACAGACACAGATACGCAGTATTTT
CDR3aa: CASSLGTDTDTQYF

abundance: .
v_gene: TRBV7-8
j_gene: TRBJ2-3
d_gene: .
CDR3nt: TGTGCCAGCAGCTTAGTGCACCCCAGGCCCCAAAGCACAGATACGCAGTATTTT
CDR3aa: CASSLVHPRPQSTDTQYF

abundance: .
v_gene: TRBV6-1
j_gene: TRBJ1-5
d_gene: TRBD1
CDR3nt: TGTGCCAGCAGTGAAACGGACAGGCTAATCGATAGCAATCAGCCCCAGCATTTT
CDR3aa: CASSETDRLIDSNQPQHF

abundance: .
v_gene: TRBV28
j_gene: TRBJ2-7
d_gene: .
CDR3nt: TGTGCCAGCGGGTACAGGGTTTACGAGCAGTACTTC
CDR3aa: CASGYRVYEQYF

abundance: .
v_gene: TRBV2
j_gene: TRBJ2-1
d_gene: .
CDR3nt: TGTGCCAGCAGTGAAGGGCCAGGCAACAATGAGCAGTTCTTC
CDR3aa: CASSEGPGNNEQFF

abundance: .
v_gene: TRBV6-4
j_gene: TRBJ2-3
d_gene: .
CDR3nt: TGTGCCAGCAGTGCCACGGTTAGCACAGATACGCAGTATTTT
CDR3aa: CASSATVSTDTQYF

abundance: .
v_gene: TRBV2
j_gene: TRBJ1-5
d_gene: TRBD1
CDR3nt: TGTGCCAGCGTGACAGGGTACAATCAGCCCCAGCATTTT
CDR3aa: CASVTGYNQPQHF

abundance: .
v_gene: TRBV5-6
j_gene: TRBJ1-2
d_gene: TRBD1
CDR3nt: TGTGCCAGCAGCTTAGGGACAGGTCGAAATGGCTACACCTTC
CDR3aa: CASSLGTGRNGYTF

abundance: .
v_gene: TRBV5-4
j_gene: TRBJ2-5
d_gene: .
CDR3nt: TGTGCCAGCCAAGATGGGGCTGGTTTGCAAGAGACCCAGTACTTC
CDR3aa: CASQDGAGLQETQYF

abundance: few
v_gene: TRBV21-1
j_gene: TRBJ1-2
d_gene: .
CDR3nt: TGTGCCAGCATACAGCTCTATGGCTACACCTTC
CDR3aa: CASIQLYGYTF

abundance: .
v_gene: TRBV28
j_gene: TRBJ1-2
d_gene: TRBD1
CDR3nt: TGTGCCAGCAGTTCTGGGACAGAAATCTATGGCTACACCTTC
CDR3aa: CASSSGTEIYGYTF

abundance: .
v_gene: TRBV19
j_gene: TRBJ1-2
d_gene: .
CDR3nt: TGTGCCAGTAGTATCGGAAGACAGGCAGTCTATGGCTACACCTTC
CDR3aa: CASSIGRQAVYGYTF

abundance: .
v_gene: TRBV19
j_gene: TRBJ2-3
d_gene: TRBD2
CDR3nt: TGTGCCAGTAGTATTTCTAGCGGATTCACAGATACGCAGTATTTT
CDR3aa: CASSISSGFTDTQYF

abundance: .
v_gene: TRBV3-1/TRBV3-2
j_gene: TRBJ1-1
d_gene: .
CDR3nt: TGTGCCAGCAGCCCAGTACAGGGAGACACTGAAGCTTTCTTT
CDR3aa: CASSPVQGDTEAFF

abundance: .
v_gene: TRBV28
j_gene: TRBJ1-5
d_gene: TRBD1
CDR3nt: TGTGCCAGCCGATCGGAGCCAAACAGGGGAGGTAGCAATCAGCCCCAGCATTTT
CDR3aa: CASRSEPNRGGSNQPQHF

abundance: .
v_gene: TRBV7-9
j_gene: TRBJ2-7
d_gene: .
CDR3nt: TGTGCCAGCAGTAATCCCGACAGATTCTACGAGCAGTACTTC
CDR3aa: CASSNPDRFYEQYF

abundance: .
v_gene: TRBV7-2
j_gene: TRBJ1-2
d_gene: .
CDR3nt: TGTGCCAGCAGCTTAGACTACGGGAACTATGGCTACACCTTC
CDR3aa: CASSLDYGNYGYTF

abundance: .
v_gene: TRBV2
j_gene: TRBJ2-7
d_gene: TRBD2
CDR3nt: TGTGCCAGCAGTGGCTCTAGCGGGAGCTCCTACGAGCAGTACTTC
CDR3aa: CASSGSSGSSYEQYF

abundance: .
v_gene: TRBV6-1
j_gene: TRBJ1-2
d_gene: .
CDR3nt: TGTGCCAGCAGTGAAGCGACGGGACTAAGGGGCTACACCTTC
CDR3aa: CASSEATGLRGYTF

abundance: once
v_gene: TRBV28
j_gene: TRBJ2-7
d_gene: TRBD1
CDR3nt: TGTGCCAGCAAACAGGGACAGGTTTTCCACGAGCAGTACTTC
CDR3aa: CASKQGQVFHEQYF

abundance: .
v_gene: TRBV2
j_gene: TRBJ1-2
d_gene: TRBD1
CDR3nt: TGTGCCAGCAGCGCCGGGACAGGGGATAACTATGGCTACACCTTC
CDR3aa: CASSAGTGDNYGYTF

abundance: few
v_gene: TRBV27
j_gene: TRBJ2-2
d_gene: TRBD1
CDR3nt: TGTGCCAGCAGCCTTAGGACAGGGAACACCGGGGAGCTGTTTTTT
CDR3aa: CASSLRTGNTGELFF

abundance: once
v_gene: TRBV6-5
j_gene: TRBJ1-6
d_gene: .
CDR3nt: TGTGCCAGCACCGACGGGACACAAAATTCACCCCTCCACTTT
CDR3aa: CASTDGTQNSPLHF

abundance: .
v_gene: TRBV28
j_gene: TRBJ1-6
d_gene: TRBD1
CDR3nt: TGTGCCAGCCGTCGTGGGGGACAGGGGGCGCCTTATTCACCCCTCCACTTT
CDR3aa: CASRRGGQGAPYSPLHF

abundance: .
v_gene: TRBV7-9
j_gene: TRBJ1-1
d_gene: TRBD1
CDR3nt: TGTGCCAGCAGCCTCGGACAGGGGGACACTGAAGCTTTCTTT
CDR3aa: CASSLGQGDTEAFF

abundance: .
v_gene: TRBV11-3
j_gene: TRBJ2-7
d_gene: .
CDR3nt: TGTGCCAGCAGCTTAACCTCGGCACAGGGCCACGAGCAGTACTTC
CDR3aa: CASSLTSAQGHEQYF

abundance: .
v_gene: TRBV6-6
j_gene: TRBJ1-5
d_gene: .
CDR3nt: TGTGCCGTACAGGGAACGTACAATCAGCCCCAGCATTTT
CDR3aa: CAVQGTYNQPQHF

abundance: .
v_gene: TRBV11-2
j_gene: TRBJ2-7
d_gene: .
CDR3nt: TGTGCCAGCAGCTTAGATCCCCCGGGTGGCGCAAGCTCCTACGAGCAGTACTTC
CDR3aa: CASSLDPPGGASSYEQYF

abundance: .
v_gene: TRBV3-1/TRBV3-2
j_gene: TRBJ2-1
d_gene: TRBD2
CDR3nt: TGTGCCAGCAGCCAAGGGAGCGGGGGGAAGTTCTTC
CDR3aa: CASSQGSGGKFF

abundance: .
v_gene: TRBV3-1/TRBV3-2
j_gene: TRBJ2-1
d_gene: .
CDR3nt: TGTGCCAGCAGCCAAGATCCCGTCTACAATGAGCAGTTCTTC
CDR3aa: CASSQDPVYNEQFF

abundance: once
v_gene: TRBV6-6
j_gene: TRBJ2-7
d_gene: .
CDR3nt: TGTGCCAGCACCCTAGGCGGACTTTCCTACGAGCAGTACTTC
CDR3aa: CASTLGGLSYEQYF

abundance: .
v_gene: TRBV3-1/TRBV3-2
j_gene: TRBJ1-5
d_gene: .
CDR3nt: TGTGCCAGCAGCCAAGTCACTAACAACCAGCCCCAGCATTTT
CDR3aa: CASSQVTNNQPQHF

abundance: few
v_gene: TRBV24-1
j_gene: TRBJ1-3
d_gene: TRBD1
CDR3nt: TGTGCCACTCTGTCCGCGGACAGGGGGGAGGGAAACACCATATATTTT
CDR3aa: CATLSADRGEGNTIYF

abundance: .
v_gene: TRBV19
j_gene: TRBJ1-5
d_gene: .
CDR3nt: TGTGCCAGTAGTATATCGGCGGGGGGCAATCAGCCCCAGCATTTT
CDR3aa: CASSISAGGNQPQHF

abundance: .
v_gene: TRBV5-8
j_gene: TRBJ1-5
d_gene: .
CDR3nt: TGTGCCAGCAGCTTGCCAGGGAATCAGCCCCAGCATTTT
CDR3aa: CASSLPGNQPQHF

abundance: .
v_gene: TRBV5-5
j_gene: TRBJ1-4
d_gene: .
CDR3nt: TGTGCCAGCAGCTCTCAGGTCGTACAAAATGAAAAACTGTTTTTT
CDR3aa: CASSSQVVQNEKLFF

abundance: .
v_gene: TRBV15
j_gene: TRBJ1-5
d_gene: .
CDR3nt: TGTGCCACCAGCAGAGATCTTAGCAATCAGCCCCAGCATTTT
CDR3aa: CATSRDLSNQPQHF

abundance: few
v_gene: TRBV5-1
j_gene: TRBJ2-1
d_gene: TRBD2
CDR3nt: TGCGCCAGCAGCTTTAGCGGGAGCTCCTACAATGAGCAGTTCTTC
CDR3aa: CASSFSGSSYNEQFF

abundance: once
v_gene: TRBV11-3
j_gene: TRBJ2-1
d_gene: .
CDR3nt: TGTGCCAGCAGCTTAGGGGGAGGGGGTAGAAATGAGCAGTTCTTC
CDR3aa: CASSLGGGGRNEQFF

abundance: .
v_gene: TRBV10-1
j_gene: TRBJ2-5
d_gene: .
CDR3nt: TGCGCCAGCAGTGACTCAGTCCTCGAGACCCAGTACTTC
CDR3aa: CASSDSVLETQYF

abundance: few
v_gene: TRBV19
j_gene: TRBJ1-1
d_gene: TRBD1
CDR3nt: TGTGCCAGTAGTGTGGGACAGGAATTCACTGAAGCTTTCTTT
CDR3aa: CASSVGQEFTEAFF

abundance: .
v_gene: TRBV3-1/TRBV3-2
j_gene: TRBJ1-5
d_gene: TRBD1
CDR3nt: TGTGCCAGCAGCCAAGATAGGGGGCTGGGGCCCCAGCATTTT
CDR3aa: CASSQDRGLGPQHF

abundance: .
v_gene: TRBV19
j_gene: TRBJ2-5
d_gene: TRBD2
CDR3nt: TGTGCCAGTAGTATAAGGGCTAGCGGAAGGAGAGGGATTTGGGAGACCCAGTACTTC
CDR3aa: CASSIRASGRRGIWETQYF

abundance: .
v_gene: TRBV7-8
j_gene: TRBJ2-1
d_gene: .
CDR3nt: TGTGCCAGCAGCCGGACAGTCCAGACCTACAATGAGCAGTTCTTC
CDR3aa: CASSRTVQTYNEQFF

abundance: .
v_gene: TRBV27
j_gene: TRBJ1-5
d_gene: TRBD1
CDR3nt: TGTGCCAGCAGTTCCGCAGGGGGGCATAGCAATCAGCCCCAGCATTTT
CDR3aa: CASSSAGGHSNQPQHF

abundance: .
v_gene: TRBV2
j_gene: TRBJ1-4
d_gene: .
CDR3nt: TGTGCCAGCTACCCGAGTCACTCAAATGAAAAACTGTTTTTT
CDR3aa: CASYPSHSNEKLFF

abundance: .
v_gene: TRBV3-1/TRBV3-2
j_gene: TRBJ1-6
d_gene: .
CDR3nt: TGTGCCAGCAGCCAAGGGGCAGGTAATTCACCCCTCCACTTT
CDR3aa: CASSQGAGNSPLHF

abundance: .
v_gene: TRBV28
j_gene: TRBJ2-3
d_gene: TRBD1
CDR3nt: TGTGCCAGCAGTTTAAGCGGACAGGGTAGCACAGATACGCAGTATTTT
CDR3aa: CASSLSGQGSTDTQYF

abundance: few
v_gene: TRBV19
j_gene: TRBJ2-5
d_gene: TRBD1
CDR3nt: TGTGCCAGTAGTATAGATAAATGGACAGGGGCCCAAGAGACCCAGTACTTC
CDR3aa: CASSIDKWTGAQETQYF

abundance: .
v_gene: TRBV18
j_gene: TRBJ1-5
d_gene: TRBD1
CDR3nt: TGTGCCAGCTCACCAGGGACAGATAATCAGCCCCAGCATTTT
CDR3aa: CASSPGTDNQPQHF

abundance: few
v_gene: TRBV27
j_gene: TRBJ2-3
d_gene: .
CDR3nt: TGTGCCAGCAGTTTCCAGCGGAACTCAGATACGCAGTATTTT
CDR3aa: CASSFQRNSDTQYF

abundance: .
v_gene: TRBV5-4
j_gene: TRBJ1-5
d_gene: .
CDR3nt: TGTGCCAGCAGCTTGCCAGGCAGCAATCAGCCCCAGCATTTT
CDR3aa: CASSLPGSNQPQHF